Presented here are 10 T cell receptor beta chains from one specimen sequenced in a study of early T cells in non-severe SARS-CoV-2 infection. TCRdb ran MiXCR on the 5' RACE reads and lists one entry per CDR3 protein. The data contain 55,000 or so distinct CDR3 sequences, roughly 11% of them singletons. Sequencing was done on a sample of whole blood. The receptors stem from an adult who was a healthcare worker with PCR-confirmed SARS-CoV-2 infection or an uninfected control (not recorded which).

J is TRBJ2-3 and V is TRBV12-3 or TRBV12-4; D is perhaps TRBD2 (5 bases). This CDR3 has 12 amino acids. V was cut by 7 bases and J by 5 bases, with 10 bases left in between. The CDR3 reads CASTLRGDTQYF. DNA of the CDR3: TGTGCCAGCACCCTCCGGGGAGATACGCAGTATTTT.

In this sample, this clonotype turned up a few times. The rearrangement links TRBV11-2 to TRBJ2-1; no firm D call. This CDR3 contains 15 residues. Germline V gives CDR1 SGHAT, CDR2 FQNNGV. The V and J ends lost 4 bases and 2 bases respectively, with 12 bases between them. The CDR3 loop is CASSSWTGPYNEQFF. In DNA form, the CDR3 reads TGTGCCAGCAGCTCTTGGACGGGTCCCTACAATGAGCAGTTCTTC.

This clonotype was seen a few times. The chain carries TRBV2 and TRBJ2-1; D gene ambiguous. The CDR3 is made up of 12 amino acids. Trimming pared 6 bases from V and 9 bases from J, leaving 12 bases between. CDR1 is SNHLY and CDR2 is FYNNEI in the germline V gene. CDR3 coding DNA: TGTGCCAGCAGGGGATATTTTGGTGAGCAGTTCTTC. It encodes CASRGYFGEQFF.

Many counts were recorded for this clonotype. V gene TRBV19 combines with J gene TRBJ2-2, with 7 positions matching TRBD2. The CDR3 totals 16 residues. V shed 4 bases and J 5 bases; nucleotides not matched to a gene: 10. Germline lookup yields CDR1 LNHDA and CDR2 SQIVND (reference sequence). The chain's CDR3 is CASSSDTSVYTGELFF. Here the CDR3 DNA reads TGTGCCAGTAGTAGCGATACTAGCGTGTATACCGGGGAGCTGTTTTTT. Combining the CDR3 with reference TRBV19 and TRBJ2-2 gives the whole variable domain DGGITQSPKYLFRKEGQNVTLSCEQNLNHDAMYWYRQDPGQGLRLIYYSQIVNDFQKGDIAEGYSVSREKKESFPLTVTSAQKNPTAFYLCASSSDTSVYTGELFFGEGSRLTVL.

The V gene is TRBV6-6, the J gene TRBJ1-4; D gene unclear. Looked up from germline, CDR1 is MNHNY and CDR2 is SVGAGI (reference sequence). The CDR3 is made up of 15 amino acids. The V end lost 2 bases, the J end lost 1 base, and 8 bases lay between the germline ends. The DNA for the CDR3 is TGTGCCAGCAGTTACGTGTATCAAACTAATGAAAAACTGTTTTTT. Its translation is CASSYVYQTNEKLFF.

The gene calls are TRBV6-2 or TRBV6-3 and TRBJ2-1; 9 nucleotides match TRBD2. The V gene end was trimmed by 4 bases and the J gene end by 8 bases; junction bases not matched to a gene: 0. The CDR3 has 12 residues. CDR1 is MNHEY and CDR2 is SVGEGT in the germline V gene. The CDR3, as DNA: TGTGCCAGCAGTTGGACTAGCGATGAGCAGTTCTTC. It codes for CASSWTSDEQFF.

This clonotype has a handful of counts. The chain's CDR3 is CASSQDFASGGWATDTQYF. Here the CDR3 DNA reads TGCGCCAGCAGCCAAGATTTTGCTAGCGGGGGGTGGGCCACAGATACGCAGTATTTT. The gene calls are TRBV4-1 and TRBJ2-3; 11 bases map to TRBD2. The germline gives CDR1 MGHRA, CDR2 YSYEKL. V gave up 0 bases and J gave up 2 bases; unmatched junction bases: 10. CDR3 length equals 19 residues.

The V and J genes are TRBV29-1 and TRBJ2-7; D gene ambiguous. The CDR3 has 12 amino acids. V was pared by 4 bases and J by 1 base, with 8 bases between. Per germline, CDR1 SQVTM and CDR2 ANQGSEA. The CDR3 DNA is TGCAGCGTTGTGGTCGAGTCCTACGAGCAGTACTTC. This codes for CSVVVESYEQYF.

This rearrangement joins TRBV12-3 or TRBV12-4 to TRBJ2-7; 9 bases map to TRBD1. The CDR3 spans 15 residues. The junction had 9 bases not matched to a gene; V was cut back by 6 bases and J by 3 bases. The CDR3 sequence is CASRPTGTGNYEQYF. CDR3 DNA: TGTGCCAGCAGGCCAACCGGGACAGGGAACTACGAGCAGTACTTC.

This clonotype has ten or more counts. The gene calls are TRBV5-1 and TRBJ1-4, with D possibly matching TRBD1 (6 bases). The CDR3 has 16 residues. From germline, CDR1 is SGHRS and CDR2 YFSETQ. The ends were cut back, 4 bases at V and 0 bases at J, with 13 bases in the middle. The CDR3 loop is CASSLKGESTNEKLFF. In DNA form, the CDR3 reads TGCGCCAGCAGCCTAAAGGGGGAATCAACTAATGAAAAACTGTTTTTT.